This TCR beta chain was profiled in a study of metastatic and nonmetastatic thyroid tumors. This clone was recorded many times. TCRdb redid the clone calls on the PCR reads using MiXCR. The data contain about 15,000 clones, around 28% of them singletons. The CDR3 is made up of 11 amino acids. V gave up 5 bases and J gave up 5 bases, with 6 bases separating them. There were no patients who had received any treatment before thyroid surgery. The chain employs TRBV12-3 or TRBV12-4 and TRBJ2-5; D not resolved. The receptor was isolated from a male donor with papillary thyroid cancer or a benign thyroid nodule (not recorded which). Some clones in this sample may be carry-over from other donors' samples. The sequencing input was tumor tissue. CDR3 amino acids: CASSIMETQYF. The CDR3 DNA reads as TGTGCCAGCAGTATAATGGAGACCCAGTACTTC.